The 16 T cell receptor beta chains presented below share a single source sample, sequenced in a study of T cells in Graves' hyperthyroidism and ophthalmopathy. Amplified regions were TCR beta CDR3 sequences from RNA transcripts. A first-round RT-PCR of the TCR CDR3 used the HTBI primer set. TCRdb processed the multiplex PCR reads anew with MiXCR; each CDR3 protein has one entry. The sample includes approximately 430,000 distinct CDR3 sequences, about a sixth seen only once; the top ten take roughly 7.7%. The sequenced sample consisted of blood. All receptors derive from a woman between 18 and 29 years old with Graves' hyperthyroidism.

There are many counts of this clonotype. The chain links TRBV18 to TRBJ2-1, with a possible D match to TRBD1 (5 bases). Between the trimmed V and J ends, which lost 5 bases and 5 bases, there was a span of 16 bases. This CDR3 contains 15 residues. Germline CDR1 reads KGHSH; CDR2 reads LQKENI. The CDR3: CASSLQDGYDNEQFF. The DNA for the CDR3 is TGTGCCAGCTCATTACAGGATGGTTATGACAATGAGCAGTTCTTC.

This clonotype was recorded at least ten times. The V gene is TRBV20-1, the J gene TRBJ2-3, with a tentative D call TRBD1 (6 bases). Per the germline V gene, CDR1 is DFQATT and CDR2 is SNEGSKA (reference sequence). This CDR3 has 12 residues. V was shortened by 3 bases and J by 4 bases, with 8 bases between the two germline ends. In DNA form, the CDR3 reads TGCAGTGCTAGCCAGGGGCCAGATACGCAGTATTTT. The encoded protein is CSASQGPDTQYF.

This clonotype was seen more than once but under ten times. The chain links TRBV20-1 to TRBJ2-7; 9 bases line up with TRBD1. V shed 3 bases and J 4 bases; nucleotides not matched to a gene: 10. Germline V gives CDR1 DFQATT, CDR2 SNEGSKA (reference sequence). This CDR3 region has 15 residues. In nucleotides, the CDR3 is TGCAGTGCTAGCCAAGGTGGGACAGGGAAGTACGAGCAGTACTTC. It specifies CSASQGGTGKYEQYF.

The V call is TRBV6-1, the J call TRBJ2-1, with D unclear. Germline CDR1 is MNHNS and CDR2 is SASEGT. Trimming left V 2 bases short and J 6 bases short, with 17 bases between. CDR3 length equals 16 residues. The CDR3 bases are TGTGCCAGCAGTGAATTGGTGGCAGGTCCTCGCAATGAGCAGTTCTTC. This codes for CASSELVAGPRNEQFF.

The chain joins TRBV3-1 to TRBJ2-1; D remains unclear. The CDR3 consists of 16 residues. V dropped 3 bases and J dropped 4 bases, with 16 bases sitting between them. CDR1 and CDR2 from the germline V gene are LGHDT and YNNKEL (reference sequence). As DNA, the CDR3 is TGTGCCAGCAGCCATTCCCACCCGCCCGTGTACAATGAGCAGTTCTTC. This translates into CASSHSHPPVYNEQFF.

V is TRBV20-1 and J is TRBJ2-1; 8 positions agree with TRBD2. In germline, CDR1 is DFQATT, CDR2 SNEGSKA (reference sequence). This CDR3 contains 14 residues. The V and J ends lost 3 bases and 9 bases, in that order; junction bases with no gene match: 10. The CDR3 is CSASSREGHLEQFF. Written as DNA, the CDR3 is TGCAGTGCTAGCTCCCGGGAGGGCCATCTTGAGCAGTTCTTC.

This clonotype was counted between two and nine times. CDR3 nucleotide sequence: TGTGCCTGGTCTAGCGGGCCTGGGGGAGATACGCAGTATTTT. Amino acid sequence: CAWSSGPGGDTQYF. The J gene is TRBJ2-3, the V gene TRBV30; TRBD2 matches at 8 bases. This CDR3 has 14 residues. Germline CDR1 is GTSNPN and CDR2 is SVGIG (reference sequence). Unmatched junction bases numbered 9, after V lost 5 bases and J lost 5 bases.

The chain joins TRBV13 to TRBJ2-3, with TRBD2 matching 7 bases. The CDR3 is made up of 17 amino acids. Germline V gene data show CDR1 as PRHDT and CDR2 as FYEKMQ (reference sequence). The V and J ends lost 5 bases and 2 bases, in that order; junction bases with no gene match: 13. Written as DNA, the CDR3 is TGTGCCAGCAGCCCTCAAGGGCCGGGGGGTAACACAGATACGCAGTATTTT. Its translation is CASSPQGPGGNTDTQYF.

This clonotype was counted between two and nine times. As DNA, the CDR3 is TGTGCCAGCAGTTTCGGACAGGGAGACTATGGCTACACCTTC. Translation: CASSFGQGDYGYTF. The genes are TRBV5-7 and TRBJ1-2, with TRBD1 matching over 8 bases. TRBV5-7 counts as an open reading frame of uncertain function. The CDR3 is 14 residues long. J gave up 3 bases and V 5 bases, and 6 bases lay outside the gene matches.

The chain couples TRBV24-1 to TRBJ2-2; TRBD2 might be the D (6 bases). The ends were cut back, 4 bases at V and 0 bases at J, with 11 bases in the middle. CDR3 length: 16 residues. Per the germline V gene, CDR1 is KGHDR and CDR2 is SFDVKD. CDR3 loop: CATSDPGTPNTGELFF. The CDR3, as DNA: TGTGCCACCAGTGACCCCGGGACTCCGAACACCGGGGAGCTGTTTTTT.

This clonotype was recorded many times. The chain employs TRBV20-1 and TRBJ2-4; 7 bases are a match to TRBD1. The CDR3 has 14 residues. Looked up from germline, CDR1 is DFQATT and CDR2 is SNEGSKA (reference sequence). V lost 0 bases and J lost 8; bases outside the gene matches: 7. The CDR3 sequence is CSARDKQGVYIQYF. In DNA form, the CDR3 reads TGCAGTGCTAGAGATAAGCAGGGGGTTTACATTCAGTACTTC.

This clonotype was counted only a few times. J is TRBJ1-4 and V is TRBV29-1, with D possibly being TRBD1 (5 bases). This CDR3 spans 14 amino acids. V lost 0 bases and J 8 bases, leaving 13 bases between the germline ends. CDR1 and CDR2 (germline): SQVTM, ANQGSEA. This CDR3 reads CSVEEGRSGEKLFF. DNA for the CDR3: TGCAGCGTTGAAGAAGGCAGGTCAGGGGAAAAACTGTTTTTT.

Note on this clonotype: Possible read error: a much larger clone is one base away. This chain's CDR3 is CASRFNGQPTFSGDTIYF. The CDR3 DNA reads TGCGCCAGCAGATTTAACGGACAGCCGACCTTCTCTGGAGACACCATATATTTT. The chain has TRBV5-1 and TRBJ1-3; perhaps TRBD1 as D (6 bases). The germline gives CDR1 SGHRS, CDR2 YFSETQ. This CDR3 region has 18 residues.

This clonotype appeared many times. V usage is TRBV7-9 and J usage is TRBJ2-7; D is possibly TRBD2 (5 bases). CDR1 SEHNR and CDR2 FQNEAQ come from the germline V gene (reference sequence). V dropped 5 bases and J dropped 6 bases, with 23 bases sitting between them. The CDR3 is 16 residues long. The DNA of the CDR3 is TGTGCCAGCAGCCCCCGGCGGAGCGGAAGAATGTCCGAGCAGTACTTC. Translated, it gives CASSPRRSGRMSEQYF. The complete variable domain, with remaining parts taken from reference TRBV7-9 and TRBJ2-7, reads DTGVSQNPRHKITKRGQNVTFRCDPISEHNRLYWYRQTLGQGPEFLTYFQNEAQLEKSRLLSDRFSAERPKGSFSTLEIQRTEQGDSAMYLCASSPRRSGRMSEQYFGPGTRLTVT.

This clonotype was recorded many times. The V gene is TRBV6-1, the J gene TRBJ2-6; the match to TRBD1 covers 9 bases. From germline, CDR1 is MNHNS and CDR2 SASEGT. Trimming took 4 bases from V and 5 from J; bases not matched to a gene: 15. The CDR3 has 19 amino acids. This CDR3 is CASSGLSKDRGEWANVLTF. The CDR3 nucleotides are TGTGCCAGCAGTGGGCTCTCCAAGGACAGGGGCGAGTGGGCCAACGTCCTGACTTTC.

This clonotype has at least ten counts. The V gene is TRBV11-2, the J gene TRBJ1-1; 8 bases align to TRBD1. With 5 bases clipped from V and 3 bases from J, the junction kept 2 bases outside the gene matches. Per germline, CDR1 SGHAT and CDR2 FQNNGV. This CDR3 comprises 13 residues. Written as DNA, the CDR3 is TGTGCCAGCAGCCTGGGACAGGACACTGAAGCTTTCTTT. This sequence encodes CASSLGQDTEAFF.